Listed below are T cell receptor beta chains from one sample, sequenced in a study of T cell responses to AZD1222 COVID-19 vaccine. Sequencing was performed with immunoSEQ multiplex PCR; in TCRdb, only in-frame clones are kept and a portion is missing. Altogether 86,000 or so clones are present, about 89% being singletons, with the ten largest covering 4.5%. The sample here was peripheral blood, taken on day 0 of MenACWY control vaccination. The receptors come from an adult in good health. CDR3s leave out the opening cysteine and the closing phenylalanine or tryptophan. For some rows the clone size is stated as once, few or many, or as a class when expanded; others skip it.

v_call	j_call	clone_size	cdr3_aa
TRBV7-2	TRBJ2-5	-	ASSLAVGTASQETQY
TRBV18	TRBJ2-7	once	ASSPSAGRDLLYEQY
TRBV9	TRBJ1-5	-	ASSAGGTNQPQH
TRBV19	TRBJ2-1	-	ASNTGTGGYNEQF
TRBV18	TRBJ1-2	-	ASSTGQGRAGYT
TRBV12-3/TRBV12-4	TRBJ2-3	-	ASSFTASDTQY
TRBV27	TRBJ1-3	few	ASSLNRGNTIY
TRBV7-3	TRBJ2-3	-	ASSHGVGDTQY
TRBV6-4	TRBJ2-2	-	ASSATEANTGELF
TRBV5-4	TRBJ2-1	-	ASSFLIAGDEQF
TRBV29-1	TRBJ1-1	-	SVGRDTEAF
TRBV5-4	TRBJ2-7	-	ASTTGAGGGNEQY
TRBV28	TRBJ1-6	-	ASRTGSYNSPLH
TRBV28	TRBJ1-4	-	ASSLAQGSEKLF
TRBV9	TRBJ2-1	-	ATGPGAGAYNEQF
TRBV19	TRBJ2-2	-	ASSMSGLPGSLF
TRBV19	TRBJ1-2	-	ASRGGHGYT
TRBV5-1	TRBJ2-2	-	ASSNGNTGELF
TRBV11-2	TRBJ1-4	-	ASSLLAQGREKLF
TRBV27	TRBJ1-1	-	ASSLLSREGGAF